These 5 T cell receptor beta chains came from one sample sequenced in a study of T cell responses to AZD1222 COVID-19 vaccine. Generated by immunoSEQ multiplex PCR, the TCRdb table keeps only in-frame clones and is missing some. The table lists over 120,000 clones, about 90% of them singletons. Here the sequenced sample was peripheral blood, taken on day 0 of AZD1222 vaccination. The receptor set was obtained from an adult in good health.

The chain links TRBV10-3 to TRBJ2-5, with 7 bases aligning to TRBD2. Germline V gives CDR1 ENHRY, CDR2 SYGVKD. The CDR3 totals 13 residues. Unmatched junction bases numbered 7, after V lost 10 bases and J lost 2 bases. The CDR3 nucleotides are TGTGCCACCGCAGCGGGGTTACAAGAGACCCAGTACTTC. This gives the protein CATAAGLQETQYF.

The CDR3: CASSYGLGFTQPQHF. As DNA, the CDR3 is TGTGCCAGCAGTTATGGCCTGGGCTTTACTCAGCCCCAGCATTTT. The chain carries TRBV6-2 or TRBV6-3 and TRBJ1-5; D is undetermined. The CDR3 consists of 15 residues. Germline CDR1 MNHEY, CDR2 SVGEGT. V was trimmed by 3 bases and J by 6 bases, leaving 15 bases between them.

The chain recombines TRBV7-2 with TRBJ1-1; 7 bases match TRBD1. The V gene end was trimmed by 4 bases and the J gene end by 0 bases; junction bases not matched to a gene: 2. Per germline, CDR1 SGHTA and CDR2 FQGNSA. This CDR3 comprises 14 residues. The CDR3 bases are TGTGCCAGCAGCTGGGACAGTCTGAACACTGAAGCTTTCTTT. Translated, it gives CASSWDSLNTEAFF.

The rearrangement uses TRBV7-2 and TRBJ2-7; 10 bases are a match to TRBD1. V trimming: 1 base; J trimming: 4 bases; junction bases outside the gene matches: 13. The CDR3 spans 18 residues. The germline V gene encodes CDR1 SGHTA and CDR2 FQGNSA. The CDR3 nucleotides read TGTGCCAGCAGCTTAGACGGGAAGGGGACAGGGGCAAGGTACGAGCAGTACTTC. Amino acids: CASSLDGKGTGARYEQYF.

The chain couples TRBV19 to TRBJ1-2, with no clear D. Trimming stripped 7 bases from V and 0 bases from J, with 21 bases between. CDR1 is LNHDA and CDR2 is SQIVND in the germline V gene (reference sequence). This CDR3 has 17 amino acids. In nucleotides, the CDR3 is TGTGCCAGTATTGATGGACGTAGCCCGTCAGCTAACTATGGCTACACCTTC. Residues: CASIDGRSPSANYGYTF.